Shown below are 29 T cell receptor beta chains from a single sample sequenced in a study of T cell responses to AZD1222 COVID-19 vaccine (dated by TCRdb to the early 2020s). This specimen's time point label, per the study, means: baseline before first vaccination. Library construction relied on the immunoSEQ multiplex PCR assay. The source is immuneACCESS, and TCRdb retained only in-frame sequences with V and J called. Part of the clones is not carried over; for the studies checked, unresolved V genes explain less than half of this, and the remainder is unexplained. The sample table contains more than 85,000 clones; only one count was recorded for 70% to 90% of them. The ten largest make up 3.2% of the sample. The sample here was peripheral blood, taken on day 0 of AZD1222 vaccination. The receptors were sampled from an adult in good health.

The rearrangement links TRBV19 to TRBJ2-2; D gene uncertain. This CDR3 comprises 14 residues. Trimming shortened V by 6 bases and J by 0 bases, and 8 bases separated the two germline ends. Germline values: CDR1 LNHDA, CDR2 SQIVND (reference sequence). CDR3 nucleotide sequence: TGTGCCAGTAGCATTAGCCCGAACACCGGGGAGCTGTTTTTT. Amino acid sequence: CASSISPNTGELFF.

CDR3 amino acids: CASSLQLAGIRSNEQFF. In DNA, the CDR3 is TGTGCCAGCAGCTTACAACTAGCGGGGATCCGATCCAATGAGCAGTTCTTC. The V and J genes are TRBV7-6 and TRBJ2-1; 10 nucleotides line up with TRBD2. V lost 2 bases, J lost 6 bases, and 10 bases stayed unmatched. The CDR3 contains 17 residues. Germline assignment: CDR1 SGHVS and CDR2 FNYEAQ.

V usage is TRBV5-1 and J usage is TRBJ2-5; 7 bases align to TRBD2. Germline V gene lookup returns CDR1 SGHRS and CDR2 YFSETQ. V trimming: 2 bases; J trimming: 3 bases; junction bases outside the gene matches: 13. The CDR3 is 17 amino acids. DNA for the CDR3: TGCGCCAGCAGCTTAGGGCTAGCGGCCCCCTTTGAAGAGACCCAGTACTTC. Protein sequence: CASSLGLAAPFEETQYF.

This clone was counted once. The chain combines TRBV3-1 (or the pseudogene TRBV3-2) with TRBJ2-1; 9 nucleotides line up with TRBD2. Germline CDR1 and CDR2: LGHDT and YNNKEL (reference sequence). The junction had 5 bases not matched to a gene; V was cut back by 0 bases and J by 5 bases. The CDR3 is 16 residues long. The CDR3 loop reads CASSQDTSGHHNEQFF. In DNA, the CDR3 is TGTGCCAGCAGCCAAGACACTAGCGGGCACCACAATGAGCAGTTCTTC.

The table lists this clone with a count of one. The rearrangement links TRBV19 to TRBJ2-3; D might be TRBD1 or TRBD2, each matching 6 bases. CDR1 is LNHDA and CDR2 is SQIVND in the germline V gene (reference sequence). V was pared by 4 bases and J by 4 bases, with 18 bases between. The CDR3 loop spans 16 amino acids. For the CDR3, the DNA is TGTGCCAGTAGTACCGGAGGGGGGACCCCACCAGATACGCAGTATTTT. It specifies CASSTGGGTPPDTQYF.

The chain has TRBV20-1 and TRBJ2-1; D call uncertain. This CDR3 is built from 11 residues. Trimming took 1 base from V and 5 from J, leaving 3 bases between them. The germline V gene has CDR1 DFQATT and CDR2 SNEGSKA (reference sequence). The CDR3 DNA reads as TGCAGTGCTAGAGTAAACAATGAGCAGTTCTTC. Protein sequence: CSARVNNEQFF.

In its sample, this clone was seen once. The CDR3 loop reads CASSLLGVPLRYTF. The CDR3 DNA is TGTGCCAGCAGTTTACTGGGGGTACCCTTGCGCTACACCTTC. The chain carries TRBV6-5 and TRBJ1-2; possibly TRBD1 for D (5 bases). Germline V gene lookup returns CDR1 MNHEY and CDR2 SVGAGI. The germline V and J ends were trimmed by 4 bases and 9 bases, with 18 bases remaining between them. This CDR3 is built from 14 residues.

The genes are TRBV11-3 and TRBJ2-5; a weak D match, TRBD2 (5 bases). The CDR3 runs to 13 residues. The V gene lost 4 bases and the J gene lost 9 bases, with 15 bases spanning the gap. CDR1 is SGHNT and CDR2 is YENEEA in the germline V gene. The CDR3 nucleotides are TGTGCCAGCAGCTCAGGCGAGGGTTGGGCCCAGTACTTC. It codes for CASSSGEGWAQYF.

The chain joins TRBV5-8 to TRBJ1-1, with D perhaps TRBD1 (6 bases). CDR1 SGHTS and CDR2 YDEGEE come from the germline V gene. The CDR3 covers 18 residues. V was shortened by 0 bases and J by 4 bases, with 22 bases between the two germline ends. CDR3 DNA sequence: TGTGCCAGCAGCTTGGGAAGGGGGAGTTGGCTTCGGGGCACTGAAGCTTTCTTT. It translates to CASSLGRGSWLRGTEAFF.

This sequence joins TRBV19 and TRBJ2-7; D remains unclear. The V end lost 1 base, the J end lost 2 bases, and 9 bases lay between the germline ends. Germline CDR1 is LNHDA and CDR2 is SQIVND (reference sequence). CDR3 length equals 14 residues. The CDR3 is CASSIGAVTYEQYF. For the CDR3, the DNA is TGTGCCAGTAGTATAGGGGCAGTCACCTACGAGCAGTACTTC.

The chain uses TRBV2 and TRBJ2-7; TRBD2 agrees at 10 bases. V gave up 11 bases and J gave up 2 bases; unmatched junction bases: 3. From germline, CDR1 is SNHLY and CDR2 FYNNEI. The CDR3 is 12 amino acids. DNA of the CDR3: TGTGCCGGGACTAGCGAGACCTACGAGCAGTACTTC. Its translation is CAGTSETYEQYF.

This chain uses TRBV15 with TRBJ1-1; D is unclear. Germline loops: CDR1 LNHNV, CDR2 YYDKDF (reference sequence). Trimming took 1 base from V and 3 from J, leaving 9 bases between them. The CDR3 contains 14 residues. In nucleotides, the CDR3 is TGTGCCACCAGCAGAGTCTCCGGGGACACTGAAGCTTTCTTT. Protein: CATSRVSGDTEAFF.

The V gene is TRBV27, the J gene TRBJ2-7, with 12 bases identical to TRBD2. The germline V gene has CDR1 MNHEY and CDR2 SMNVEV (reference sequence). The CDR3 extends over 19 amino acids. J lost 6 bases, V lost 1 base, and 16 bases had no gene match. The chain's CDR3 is CASSLYGLAGGQSVGEQYF. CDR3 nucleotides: TGTGCCAGCAGTTTATATGGGCTAGCGGGAGGGCAGTCTGTTGGCGAGCAGTACTTC.

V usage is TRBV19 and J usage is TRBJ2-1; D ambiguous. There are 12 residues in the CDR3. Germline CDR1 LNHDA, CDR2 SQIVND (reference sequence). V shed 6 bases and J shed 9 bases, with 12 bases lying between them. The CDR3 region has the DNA TGTGCCAGTAGCCCAGTACACGGTGAGCAGTTCTTC. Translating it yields CASSPVHGEQFF.

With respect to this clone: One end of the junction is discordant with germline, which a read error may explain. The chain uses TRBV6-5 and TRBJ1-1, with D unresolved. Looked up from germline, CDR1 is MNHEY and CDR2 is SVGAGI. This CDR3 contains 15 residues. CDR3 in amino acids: CASSNSPTVNTEAFF. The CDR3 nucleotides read TGTGCCAGCAGTAACTCCCCGACGGTGAACACTGAAGCTTTCTTT.

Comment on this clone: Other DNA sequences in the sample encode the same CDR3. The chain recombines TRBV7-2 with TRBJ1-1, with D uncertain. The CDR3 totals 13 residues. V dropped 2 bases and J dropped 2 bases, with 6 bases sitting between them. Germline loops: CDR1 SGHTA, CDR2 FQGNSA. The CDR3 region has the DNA TGTGCCAGCAGCTTAACAGAAAACACTGAAGCTTTCTTT. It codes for CASSLTENTEAFF.

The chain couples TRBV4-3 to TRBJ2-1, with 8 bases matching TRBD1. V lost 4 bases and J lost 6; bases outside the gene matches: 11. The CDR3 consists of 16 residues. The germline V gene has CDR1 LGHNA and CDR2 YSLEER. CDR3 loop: CASSRQKDRAGNEQFF. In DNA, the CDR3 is TGCGCCAGCAGCCGTCAAAAGGACAGGGCGGGCAATGAGCAGTTCTTC.

The CDR3 region is CASSLVSGGLRSADTQYF. CDR3 bases: TGTGCCAGCAGCTTAGTGTCGGGGGGGTTGAGGTCCGCAGATACGCAGTATTTT. V is TRBV7-8 and J is TRBJ2-3; TRBD2 agrees at 8 bases. CDR1 SGHVS and CDR2 FQNEAQ come from the germline V gene. This CDR3 is 18 amino acids long. The V segment lost 1 base and the J segment 4 bases; nucleotides outside the gene matches: 13. Supplemented by reference TRBV7-8 and TRBJ2-3, the full variable domain reads GAGVSQSPRYKVAKRGQDVALRCDPISGHVSLFWYQQALGQGPEFLTYFQNEAQLDKSGLPSDRFFAERPEGSVSTLKIQRTQQEDSAVYLCASSLVSGGLRSADTQYFGPGTRLTVL.

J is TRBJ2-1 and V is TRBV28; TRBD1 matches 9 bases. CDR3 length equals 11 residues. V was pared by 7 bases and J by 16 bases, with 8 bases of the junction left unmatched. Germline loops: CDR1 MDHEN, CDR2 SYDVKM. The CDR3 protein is CASTSGTGSFF. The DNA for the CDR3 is TGTGCCAGCACTTCCGGGACAGGGTCATTCTTC.

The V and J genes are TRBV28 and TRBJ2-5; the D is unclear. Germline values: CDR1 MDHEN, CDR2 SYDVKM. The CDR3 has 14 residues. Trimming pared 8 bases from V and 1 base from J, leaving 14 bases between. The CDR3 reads CASGRPISQETQYF. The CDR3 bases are TGTGCCAGCGGCCGGCCCATCTCCCAAGAGACCCAGTACTTC.

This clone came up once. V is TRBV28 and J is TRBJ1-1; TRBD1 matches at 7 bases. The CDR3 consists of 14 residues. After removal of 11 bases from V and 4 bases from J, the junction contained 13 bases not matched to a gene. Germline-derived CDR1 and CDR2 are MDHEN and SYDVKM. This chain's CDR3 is CAARNINRGTEAFF. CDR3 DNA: TGTGCCGCCAGAAATATCAACAGGGGCACTGAAGCTTTCTTT.

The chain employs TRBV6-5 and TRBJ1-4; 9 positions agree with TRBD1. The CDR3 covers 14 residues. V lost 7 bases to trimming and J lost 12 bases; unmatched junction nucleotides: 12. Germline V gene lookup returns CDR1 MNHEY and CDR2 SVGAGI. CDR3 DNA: TGTGCCAGCACCCCGGACAGGGGCCAGGGGGAACTGTTTTTT. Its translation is CASTPDRGQGELFF.

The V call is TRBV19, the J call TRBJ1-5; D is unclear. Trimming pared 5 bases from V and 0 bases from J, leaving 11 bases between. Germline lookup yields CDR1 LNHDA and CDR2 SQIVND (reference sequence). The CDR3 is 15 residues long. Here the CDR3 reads CASSVESSSNQPQHF. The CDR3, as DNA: TGTGCCAGTAGTGTGGAATCCAGTAGCAATCAGCCCCAGCATTTT.

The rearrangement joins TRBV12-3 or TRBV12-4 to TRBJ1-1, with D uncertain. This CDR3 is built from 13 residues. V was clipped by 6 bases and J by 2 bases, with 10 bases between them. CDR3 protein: CASSVLRNTEAFF. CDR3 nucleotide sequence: TGTGCCAGCAGCGTCTTACGAAACACTGAAGCTTTCTTT.

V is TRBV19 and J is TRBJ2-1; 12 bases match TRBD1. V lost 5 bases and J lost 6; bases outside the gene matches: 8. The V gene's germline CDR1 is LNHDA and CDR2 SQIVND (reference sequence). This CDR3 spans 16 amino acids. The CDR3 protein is CASSHPGQGALNEQFF. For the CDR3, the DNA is TGTGCCAGTAGTCACCCGGGACAGGGGGCGCTCAATGAGCAGTTCTTC.

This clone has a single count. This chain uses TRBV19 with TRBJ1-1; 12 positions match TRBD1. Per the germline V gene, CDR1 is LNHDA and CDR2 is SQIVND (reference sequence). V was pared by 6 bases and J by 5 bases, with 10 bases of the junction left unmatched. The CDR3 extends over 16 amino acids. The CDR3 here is CASSPGTGGRGTEAFF. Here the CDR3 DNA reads TGTGCCAGTAGCCCCGGGACAGGGGGCAGGGGTACTGAAGCTTTCTTT.

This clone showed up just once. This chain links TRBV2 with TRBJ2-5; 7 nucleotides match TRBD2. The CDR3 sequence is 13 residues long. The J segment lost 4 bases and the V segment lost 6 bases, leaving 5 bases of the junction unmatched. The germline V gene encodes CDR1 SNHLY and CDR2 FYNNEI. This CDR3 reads CASRGGSGETQYF. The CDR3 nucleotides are TGTGCCAGCAGGGGGGGGTCGGGAGAGACCCAGTACTTC.

The DNA of the CDR3 is TGTGCCAGTAGTATGGGCTCTTCCACAGATACGCAGTATTTT. Protein product: CASSMGSSTDTQYF. V is TRBV19 and J is TRBJ2-3; the D is unclear. The CDR3 contains 14 residues. V was pared by 3 bases and J by 2 bases, with 9 bases between. Germline-derived CDR1 and CDR2 are LNHDA and SQIVND (reference sequence). Based on the CDR3 plus reference TRBV19 and TRBJ2-3, the full variable domain is DGGITQSPKYLFRKEGQNVTLSCEQNLNHDAMYWYRQDPGQGLRLIYYSQIVNDFQKGDIAEGYSVSREKKESFPLTVTSAQKNPTAFYLCASSMGSSTDTQYFGPGTRLTVL.

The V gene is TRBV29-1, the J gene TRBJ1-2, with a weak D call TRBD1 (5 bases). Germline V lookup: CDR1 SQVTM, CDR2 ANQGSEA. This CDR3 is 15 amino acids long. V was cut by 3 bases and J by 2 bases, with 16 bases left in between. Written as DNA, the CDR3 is TGCAGCGTTGAGATACCGGGGCGCCAAAACTATGGCTACACCTTC. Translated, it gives CSVEIPGRQNYGYTF.